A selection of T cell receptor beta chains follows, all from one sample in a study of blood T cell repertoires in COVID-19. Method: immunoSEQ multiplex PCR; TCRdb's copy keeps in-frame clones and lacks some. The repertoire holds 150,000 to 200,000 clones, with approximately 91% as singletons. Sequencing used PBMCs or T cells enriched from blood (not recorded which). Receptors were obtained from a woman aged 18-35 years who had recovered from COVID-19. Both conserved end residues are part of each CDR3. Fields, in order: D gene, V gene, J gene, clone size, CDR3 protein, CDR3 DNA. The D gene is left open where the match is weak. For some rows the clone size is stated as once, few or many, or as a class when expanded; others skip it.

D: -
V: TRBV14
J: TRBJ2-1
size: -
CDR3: CASSQLSGSYNEQFF
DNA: TGTGCCAGCAGCCAACTCAGCGGATCCTACAATGAGCAGTTCTTC

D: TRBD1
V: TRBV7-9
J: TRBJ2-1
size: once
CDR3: CASSPEQGVAYNEQFF
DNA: TGTGCCAGCAGCCCCGAACAGGGGGTGGCCTACAATGAGCAGTTCTTC

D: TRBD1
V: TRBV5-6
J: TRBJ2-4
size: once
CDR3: CTSNGQGNIQYF
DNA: TGTACCAGCAACGGACAGGGTAACATTCAGTACTTC

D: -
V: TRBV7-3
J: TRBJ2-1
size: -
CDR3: CASSLMGREQFF
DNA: TGTGCCAGCAGCTTAATGGGGAGGGAGCAGTTCTTC

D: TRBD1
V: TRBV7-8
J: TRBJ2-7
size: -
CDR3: CASSPRTGVSYEQYF
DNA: TGTGCCAGCAGCCCCCGGACAGGCGTCTCCTACGAGCAGTACTTC

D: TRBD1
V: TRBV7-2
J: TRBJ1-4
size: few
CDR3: CASENYQDRDIEKLFF
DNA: TGTGCCAGCGAGAATTATCAGGACAGGGACATTGAAAAACTGTTTTTT

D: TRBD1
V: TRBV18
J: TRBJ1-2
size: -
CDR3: CASSRASRDRDGYTF
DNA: TGTGCCAGCTCCCGAGCCAGCCGGGACAGGGACGGCTACACCTTC

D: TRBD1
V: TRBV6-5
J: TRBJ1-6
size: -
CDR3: CASQDRVYNSPLHF
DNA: TGTGCCAGCCAAGACAGGGTGTATAATTCACCCCTCCACTTT

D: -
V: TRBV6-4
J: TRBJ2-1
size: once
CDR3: CASSDSGRSYNEQFF
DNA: TGTGCCAGCAGTGACTCGGGGCGCTCCTACAATGAGCAGTTCTTC

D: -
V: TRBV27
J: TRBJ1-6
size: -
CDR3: CASSLRQGWSPLHF
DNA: TGTGCCAGCAGTTTACGGCAGGGATGGTCACCCCTCCACTTT

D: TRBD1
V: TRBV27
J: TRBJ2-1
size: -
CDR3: CASRPSGTGWNEQFF
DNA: TGTGCCAGCAGGCCAAGCGGGACAGGGTGGAATGAGCAGTTCTTC

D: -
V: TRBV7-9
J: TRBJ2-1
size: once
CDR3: CASSSHITAGGEQFF
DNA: TGTGCCAGCAGCTCCCACATAACCGCTGGAGGTGAGCAGTTCTTC

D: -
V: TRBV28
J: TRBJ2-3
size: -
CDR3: CASSLTIRGDTQYF
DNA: TGTGCCAGCAGTTTGACCATCCGGGGAGATACGCAGTATTTT

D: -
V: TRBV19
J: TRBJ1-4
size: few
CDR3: CASRRTGVPEKLFF
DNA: TGTGCCAGTAGGCGCACCGGGGTACCCGAAAAACTGTTTTTT

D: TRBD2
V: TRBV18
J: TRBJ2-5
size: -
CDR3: CASSPRVAGGGETQYF
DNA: TGTGCCAGCTCACCACGGGTAGCGGGAGGCGGAGAGACCCAGTACTTC

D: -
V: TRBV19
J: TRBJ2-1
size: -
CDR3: CASSILSQGRAVYNEQFF
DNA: TGTGCCAGTAGTATCCTCTCCCAGGGGAGAGCGGTTTACAATGAGCAGTTCTTC

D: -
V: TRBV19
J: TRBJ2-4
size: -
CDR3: CASSFGQSMIQYF
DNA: TGTGCCAGTAGTTTCGGACAGTCCATGATTCAGTACTTC

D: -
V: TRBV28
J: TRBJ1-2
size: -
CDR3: CASSSDTVYGYTF
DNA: TGTGCCAGCAGTTCAGACACCGTCTATGGCTACACCTTC

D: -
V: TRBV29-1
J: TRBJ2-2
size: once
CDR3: CSVLPAGYTGELFF
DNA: TGCAGCGTTCTCCCCGCGGGATACACCGGGGAGCTGTTTTTT

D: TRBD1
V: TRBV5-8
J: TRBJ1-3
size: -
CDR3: CASSLSRGRVHTIYF
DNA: TGTGCCAGCAGCCTTTCCAGGGGGCGCGTCCACACCATATATTTT

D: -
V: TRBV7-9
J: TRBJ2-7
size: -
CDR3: CASSVKGRTSPYEQYF
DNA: TGTGCCAGCAGCGTTAAGGGGCGCACAAGCCCCTACGAGCAGTACTTC

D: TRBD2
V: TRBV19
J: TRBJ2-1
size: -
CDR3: CASSMAAGADNEQFF
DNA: TGTGCCAGTAGTATGGCAGCGGGAGCTGACAATGAGCAGTTCTTC

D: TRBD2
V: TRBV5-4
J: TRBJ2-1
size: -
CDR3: CASSLELAPYNEQFF
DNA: TGTGCCAGCAGCTTGGAACTAGCGCCCTACAATGAGCAGTTCTTC

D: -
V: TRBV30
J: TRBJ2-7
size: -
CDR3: CAWSVSSPLEQYF
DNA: TGTGCCTGGAGTGTTAGCAGTCCCCTAGAGCAGTACTTC

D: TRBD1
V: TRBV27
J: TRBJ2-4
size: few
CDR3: CASSRRQGAAKNIQYF
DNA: TGTGCCAGCAGTAGACGACAGGGCGCAGCCAAAAACATTCAGTACTTC

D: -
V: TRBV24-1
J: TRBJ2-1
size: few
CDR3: CATSDFSGSGTYNEQFF
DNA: TGTGCCACCAGTGATTTTAGTGGTAGCGGCACCTACAATGAGCAGTTCTTC

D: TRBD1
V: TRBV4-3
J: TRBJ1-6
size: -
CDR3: CASSFRTGLNSPLHF
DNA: TGCGCCAGCAGCTTTAGGACAGGGCTCAATTCACCCCTCCACTTT

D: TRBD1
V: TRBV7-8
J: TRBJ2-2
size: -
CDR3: CASRAGTGSTGELFF
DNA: TGTGCCAGCAGGGCCGGGACAGGGAGCACCGGGGAGCTGTTTTTT

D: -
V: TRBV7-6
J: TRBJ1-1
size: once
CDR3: CASSPRFAGDAEAFF
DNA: TGTGCCAGCAGCCCCCGCTTTGCAGGGGACGCTGAAGCTTTCTTT

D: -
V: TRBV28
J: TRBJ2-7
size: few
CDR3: CASSRSYRASSYEQYF
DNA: TGTGCCAGCAGCCGTTCGTACAGGGCCAGCTCCTACGAGCAGTACTTC

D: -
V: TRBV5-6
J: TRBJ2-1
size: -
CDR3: CASRDHGSSRYNEQFF
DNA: TGTGCCAGCAGGGATCATGGGTCCTCGCGGTACAATGAGCAGTTCTTC

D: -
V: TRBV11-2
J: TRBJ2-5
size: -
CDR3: CASSFGGTGWETQYF
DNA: TGTGCCAGCAGCTTTGGCGGGACGGGGTGGGAGACCCAGTACTTC

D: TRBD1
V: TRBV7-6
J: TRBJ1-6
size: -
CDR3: CASSLALRGANNSPLHF
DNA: TGTGCCAGCAGCTTAGCGCTCAGGGGGGCGAATAATTCACCCCTCCACTTT

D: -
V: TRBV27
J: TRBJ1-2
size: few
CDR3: CASSPRAGSDYGYTF
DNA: TGTGCCAGCAGTCCCCGGGCAGGGTCGGACTATGGCTACACCTTC

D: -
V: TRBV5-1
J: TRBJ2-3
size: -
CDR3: CASSTAGWDGDTQYF
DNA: TGCGCCAGCAGCACGGCGGGATGGGACGGTGATACGCAGTATTTT

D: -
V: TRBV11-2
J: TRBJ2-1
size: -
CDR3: CASSSRNSGTYNNEQFF
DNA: TGTGCCAGCAGCTCTCGGAATTCCGGGACTTATAACAATGAGCAGTTCTTC

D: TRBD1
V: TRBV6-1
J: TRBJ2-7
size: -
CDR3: CASSDDRAYEQYF
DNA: TGTGCCAGCAGTGATGACAGGGCCTACGAGCAGTACTTC